A single TCR beta chain is shown here with its context. The antigen is not known. Trimming stripped 0 bases from V and 5 bases from J, with 14 bases between. The length of the CDR3 is 15 residues. CDR1 and CDR2 from the germline V gene are SGDLS and YYNGEE. This sample was included in a study of cytomegalovirus exposure and HLA in healthy donors. 60 Vbeta and 13 Jbeta primers were used in PCR. The table came from immunoSEQ multiplex PCR; TCRdb's copy has only in-frame clones and leaves some out. Of some 80,000 clones listed, about 78% are singletons. Regarding the study as a whole: TCR beta V segments were, for the most part, productive about 87% or about 30% of the time in an earlier analysis. Equally common other TCR beta chains were less clonally expanded than HLA-associated ones, a later analysis found. Researchers left out some V segments, among them TRBV6-2 and TRBV6-3, as indistinguishable.

This chain uses TRBV9 with TRBJ1-1; D is undetermined. This clonotype was sampled from a man aged 45-65 years in good health and CMV-seronegative. Sequenced sample: PBMCs. The CDR3 spells CASSVAPEIGTEAFF. The CDR3 DNA is TGTGCCAGCAGCGTAGCCCCCGAGATCGGGACTGAAGCTTTCTTT.